This T cell receptor (beta chain) emerged from a study of control samples from healthy donors and cancer patients. The germline gives CDR1 SQVTM, CDR2 ANQGSEA. V was trimmed by 0 bases and J by 0 bases, leaving 6 bases between them. The CDR3 has 14 residues. Some clones are missing from TCRdb's copy, which holds only in-frame ones; the method was immunoSEQ multiplex PCR. This sample has some 120,000 clones; around nine tenths occur once, and the top ten carry over 10%. The chain recombines TRBV29-1 with TRBJ1-3; no firm D call. This receptor was taken from a man under 40 in good health. Sequencing was performed on blood. The CDR3 sequence: CSVEEAVSGNTIYF. CDR3 bases: TGCAGCGTTGAAGAGGCGGTCTCTGGAAACACCATATATTTT.